The 3 T cell receptor beta chains listed next were all sequenced from one sample in a study of blood T cell repertoires in COVID-19. The data were produced by immunoSEQ multiplex PCR, yet TCRdb's version contains in-frame clones alone and is incomplete. The sample has 240,000 or so clones, roughly 83% seen once. Specimen: PBMCs or T cells enriched from blood (not recorded which). The receptors were gathered from a woman aged 50 to 65 who had recovered from COVID-19.

The DNA for the CDR3 is TGTGCCAGCAGGAGGGTGGGGAAAGACATTCAGTACTTC. Protein: CASRRVGKDIQYF. This chain connects TRBV6-5 to TRBJ2-4; TRBD2 might be the D (5 bases). The germline gives CDR1 MNHEY, CDR2 SVGAGI. Trimming pared 6 bases from V and 8 bases from J, leaving 14 bases between. CDR3 size: 13 residues.

The chain has TRBV9 and TRBJ2-1; 7 bases agree with TRBD1. The CDR3 length is 13 residues. Trimming cost V 3 bases and J 6 bases; bases outside gene matches: 3. CDR1 is SGDLS and CDR2 is YYNGEE in the germline V gene. CDR3 coding DNA: TGTGCCAGCAGCGAGTGGACAGGCAATGAGCAGTTCTTC. Protein product: CASSEWTGNEQFF.

This rearrangement joins TRBV11-1 to TRBJ1-6; no clear D. The CDR3 extends over 16 amino acids. The ends were cut back, 5 bases at V and 7 bases at J, with 18 bases in the middle. Germline assignment: CDR1 SGHAT and CDR2 FQDESV (reference sequence). CDR3 amino acids: CASSLGERTENSPLHF. The CDR3 coding sequence is TGTGCCAGCAGCCTTGGGGAGCGGACGGAGAATTCACCCCTCCACTTT. Full variable domain (rest looked up from reference TRBV11-1 and TRBJ1-6): EAEVAQSPRYKITEKSQAVAFWCDPISGHATLYWYRQILGQGPELLVQFQDESVVDDSQLPKDRFSAERLKGVDSTLKIQPAELGDSAMYLCASSLGERTENSPLHFGNGTRLTVT.